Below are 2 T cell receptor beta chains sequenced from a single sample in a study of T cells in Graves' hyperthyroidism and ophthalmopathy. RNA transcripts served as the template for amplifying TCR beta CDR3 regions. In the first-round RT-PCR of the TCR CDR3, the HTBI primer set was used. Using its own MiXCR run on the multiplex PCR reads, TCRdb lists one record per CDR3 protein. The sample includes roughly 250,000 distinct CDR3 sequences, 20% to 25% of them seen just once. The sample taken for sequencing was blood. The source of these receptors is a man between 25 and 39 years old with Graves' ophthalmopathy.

CDR3 loop: CATMVGGIYEQYF. CDR3 coding DNA: TGTGCCACCATGGTGGGGGGGATCTACGAGCAGTACTTC. V gene TRBV28 combines with J gene TRBJ2-7; 7 nucleotides agree with TRBD2. The germline V gene encodes CDR1 MDHEN and CDR2 SYDVKM. This CDR3 region has 13 residues. V trimming: 10 bases; J trimming: 3 bases; junction bases outside the gene matches: 9.

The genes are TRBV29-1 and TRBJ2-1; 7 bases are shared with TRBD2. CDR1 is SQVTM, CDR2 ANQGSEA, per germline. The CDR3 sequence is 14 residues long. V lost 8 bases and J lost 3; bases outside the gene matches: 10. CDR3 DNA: TGCAGCCTCTCCCATAGCGGGTTCTACAATGAGCAGTTCTTC. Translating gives CSLSHSGFYNEQFF.